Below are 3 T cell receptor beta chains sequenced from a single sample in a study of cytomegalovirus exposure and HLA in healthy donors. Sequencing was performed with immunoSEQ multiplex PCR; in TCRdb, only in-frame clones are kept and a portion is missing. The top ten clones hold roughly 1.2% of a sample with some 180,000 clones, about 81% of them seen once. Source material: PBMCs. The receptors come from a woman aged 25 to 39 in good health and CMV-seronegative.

CDR3 bases: TGTGCCAGTAGCCGAATCGGGGGGCCTGGGGCCAACGTCCTGACTTTC. Amino acid sequence: CASSRIGGPGANVLTF. The genes are TRBV19 and TRBJ2-6, with D tentatively TRBD2 (7 bases). CDR3 length: 16 amino acids. The ends were cut back, 6 bases at V and 2 bases at J, with 14 bases in the middle. The germline CDR1 and CDR2 sequences are LNHDA and SQIVND (reference sequence).

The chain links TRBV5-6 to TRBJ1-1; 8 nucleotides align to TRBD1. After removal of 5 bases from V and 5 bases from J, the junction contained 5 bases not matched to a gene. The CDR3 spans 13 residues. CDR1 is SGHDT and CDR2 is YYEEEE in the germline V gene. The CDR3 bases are TGTGCCAGCAGAGGCAGGGGGCGGACTGAAGCTTTCTTT. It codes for CASRGRGRTEAFF.

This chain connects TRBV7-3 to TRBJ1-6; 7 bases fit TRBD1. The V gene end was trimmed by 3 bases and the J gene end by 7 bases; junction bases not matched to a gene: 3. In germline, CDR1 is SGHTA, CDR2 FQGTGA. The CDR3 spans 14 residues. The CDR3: CASSLGTANSPLHF. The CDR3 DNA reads TGTGCCAGCAGCTTGGGGACAGCAAATTCACCCCTCCACTTT. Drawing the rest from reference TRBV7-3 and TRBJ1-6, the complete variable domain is GAGVSQTPSNKVTEKGKYVELRCDPISGHTALYWYRQSLGQGPEFLIYFQGTGAADDSGLPNDRFFAVRPEGSVSTLKIQRTERGDSAVYLCASSLGTANSPLHFGNGTRLTVT.